Described below is a single T cell receptor beta chain sequence and its context. This clonotype has a count of ten or more. Its antigen is currently not known. Base qualities were left out, and no much larger clone turns up one base away. The junction shows trimming of 4 bases on V and 10 bases on J, plus 11 bases between the germline ends. The CDR3 numbers 12 residues from cysteine through phenylalanine. Solely the CDR3 DNA is kept, with 36 bases framed from the first base. According to the germline V gene (reference sequence), CDR1 reads LNHDA and CDR2 reads SQIVND. This entry comes from a study of T cell repertoires in cytomegalovirus infection (dated by TCRdb to 2018 to 2020). Regarding the complete study: Because public TCR beta signatures pointed to carriage of CMV infection together with the matching HLA type, the HLA type of each donor mattered for the analysis.

Sequencing was carried out with an Illumina HiSeq 1500. In TCRdb, the public reads were trimmed at Q25 with fastp and aligned with MiXCR, with productive beta chains retained. Entries are consolidated by CDR3 protein sequence, retaining the most common genes and DNA. For this sample the table gives some 250,000 distinct CDR3 sequences, of which around 9% were detected only once. Of the sample, less than 15% is held by the ten largest clones. Study-wide findings and limitations: Carriers of CMV infection plus the relevant HLA type were discriminated by the cumulative frequency of public TCR beta family members in the study cohort and in an independent approximately 360-donor cohort. The ex vivo response was dominated by HLA-C-restricted CMV-specific TCR beta clonotypes, which also provided the single most frequent clonotype in two of eight donors.

This clonotype was sampled from a human donor in good health (CMV status not recorded). Some clones in this sample may be carry-over from other donors' samples. This chain joins TRBV19 to TRBJ2-1; the D region possibly corresponds to TRBD1 (6 bases align). Source material: PBMCs. The nucleotide sequence reads as follows: TGTGCCAGTAGTAGCGGACAGCCAGAGCAGTTCTTC. Its protein reads: CASSSGQPEQFF.